These 15 T cell receptor beta chains originate from one sample sequenced in a study of identical twins. One entry per CDR3 protein results from TCRdb running MiXCR on the 5' RACE reads. The table includes roughly 1.6 million distinct CDR3 sequences, 32% detected once. Sequenced input: cord blood. The receptor source for this set is a newborn girl in good health.

On this clonotype: In this CDR3 the conserved last residue, phenylalanine or tryptophan, is missing, so a read error is likely. The rearrangement joins TRBV16 to TRBJ1-2; D call uncertain. The CDR3 is 12 residues long. The V and J ends lost 2 bases and 5 bases respectively, with 6 bases between them. Germline CDR1 reads KGHSY; CDR2 reads FQNENV. The CDR3 region is CASSQGAYGYTS. The DNA for the CDR3 is TGTGCCAGCAGCCAAGGCGCTTATGGCTACACCTCC.

The genes are TRBV6-6 and TRBJ1-5, with unresolved D. The germline V and J ends were trimmed by 7 bases and 6 bases, with 10 bases remaining between them. Looked up from germline, CDR1 is MNHNY and CDR2 is SVGAGI (reference sequence). The CDR3 runs 12 residues. CDR3 amino acids: CASIRGSQPQHF. The CDR3 DNA reads TGTGCCAGCATACGGGGAAGTCAGCCCCAGCATTTT.

The J gene is TRBJ1-2, the V gene TRBV27; D remains ambiguous. V lost 2 bases, J lost 4 bases, and 14 bases lay in between. Per the germline V gene, CDR1 is MNHEY and CDR2 is SMNVEV (reference sequence). This CDR3 is built from 15 residues. CDR3 residues: CASSLTVVGRYGYTF. CDR3 nucleotides: TGTGCCAGCAGTTTAACGGTCGTAGGACGCTATGGCTACACCTTC.

This clonotype was seen a few times. The rearrangement links TRBV4-2 to TRBJ2-7; TRBD1 matches 10 bases. The V and J ends lost 0 bases and 3 bases, in that order; junction bases with no gene match: 5. Germline-derived CDR1 and CDR2 are LGHNA and YNFKEQ. CDR3 length: 16 amino acids. The CDR3 bases are TGTGCCAGCAGCCAAGAAGATCGGACAGGGGGCTACGAGCAGTACTTC. This codes for CASSQEDRTGGYEQYF.

As for this clonotype: A much larger clone sits a single nucleotide away, making a read error possible. V is TRBV11-2 and J is TRBJ1-2; 9 bases align to TRBD1. The CDR3 spans 15 residues. The germline CDR1 and CDR2 sequences are SGHAT and FQNNGV. The CDR3 DNA sequence: TGTGCCGGCAGCTTAGGGGGACAGGGCCTATATGGCTACACCTTC. It translates to CAGSLGGQGLYGYTF. The full variable domain, its missing parts supplied by reference TRBV11-2 and TRBJ1-2, is EAGVAQSPRYKIIEKRQSVAFWCNPISGHATLYWYQQILGQGPKLLIQFQNNGVVDDSQLPKDRFSAERLKGVDSTLKIQPAKLEDSAVYLCAGSLGGQGLYGYTFGSGTRLTVV.

The chain employs TRBV5-1 and TRBJ2-5, with TRBD2 matching 14 bases. Near its end, the DNA agrees better with TRBJ2-7, so the J call may be wrong. CDR3 length: 17 amino acids. Germline V gene lookup returns CDR1 SGHRS and CDR2 YFSETQ. The CDR3 DNA reads TGCGCCAGCAGCACCGGACTAGCGGGGGGATTATACAACGAGCAGTACTTC. The encoded protein is CASSTGLAGGLYNEQYF.

The chain recombines TRBV4-2 with TRBJ2-2, with TRBD2 matching 12 bases. The germline V gene has CDR1 LGHNA and CDR2 YNFKEQ. CDR3 length: 17 amino acids. V shed 3 bases, J shed 1 base, and the junction held 3 bases outside the gene matches. The CDR3 DNA reads TGTGCCAGCAGCCATCCACTAGCGGGGGGGAACACCGGGGAGCTGTTTTTT. It codes for CASSHPLAGGNTGELFF.

The genes are TRBV20-1 and TRBJ1-4; perhaps TRBD1 as D (5 bases). V gave up 2 bases and J gave up 13 bases, with 23 bases separating them. Looked up from germline, CDR1 is DFQATT and CDR2 is SNEGSKA (reference sequence). This CDR3 has 15 amino acids. CDR3 sequence (DNA): TGCAGTGCTAGACCCTCGGGAGTACGGGGGTATGGACTGTTTTTT. Encoded protein: CSARPSGVRGYGLFF.

This clonotype was counted between two and nine times. The rearrangement links TRBV29-1 to TRBJ2-4; 10 nucleotides match TRBD1. Trimming removed 4 bases from V and 8 bases from J; junction bases left unmatched: 8. The CDR3 has 14 amino acids. The V gene's germline CDR1 is SQVTM and CDR2 ANQGSEA. CDR3 sequence (DNA): TGCAGCGTTGCGGACAGGGGGAGGAGAGACATTCAGTACTTC. Its translation: CSVADRGRRDIQYF.

This clonotype was detected only a few times. The chain employs TRBV20-1 and TRBJ2-3, with TRBD2 as a possible D gene (6 bases). CDR1 DFQATT and CDR2 SNEGSKA come from the germline V gene (reference sequence). The V end was cut by 3 bases, the J end by 0 bases, with 16 bases between. The CDR3 totals 16 residues. The CDR3 region is CSASAGPILSTDTQYF. The CDR3 bases are TGCAGTGCTAGTGCGGGGCCAATTTTGAGCACAGATACGCAGTATTTT.

This clonotype was detected a few times. The CDR3 region has the DNA TGTGCCAGCATCACGAACAGGGGGCCTGAAGCTTTCTTT. Its protein is CASITNRGPEAFF. V is TRBV7-9 and J is TRBJ1-1; 9 nucleotides match TRBD1. Germline CDR1 is SEHNR and CDR2 is FQNEAQ (reference sequence). Unmatched junction bases numbered 6, after V lost 7 bases and J lost 6 bases. CDR3 size: 13 residues.

The sample holds many counts of this clonotype. The chain couples TRBV5-1 to TRBJ2-7; perhaps TRBD1 as D (6 bases). TRBJ2-4 matches the DNA end more closely, so the J call is doubtful. The length of the CDR3 is 14 residues. The germline V gene has CDR1 SGHRS and CDR2 YFSETQ. For the CDR3, the DNA is TGCGCCAGCAGCTTGGCAGGGGTTCTGGACATTCAGTACTTC. Its protein is CASSLAGVLDIQYF.

This chain connects TRBV29-1 to TRBJ2-3; 7 nucleotides agree with TRBD2. Germline V gives CDR1 SQVTM, CDR2 ANQGSEA. The CDR3 contains 14 residues. V was clipped by 7 bases and J by 7 bases; unmatched bases: 14. DNA for the CDR3: TGCAGCGCTTGGGGGGGTGGACTACGGAATACGCAGTATTTT. Its protein product is CSAWGGGLRNTQYF.

This clonotype was seen a few times. CDR3 nucleotide sequence: TGTGCCAGCAGCATTTCGGACAGGTTCCCCTACGAGCAGTACTTC. It translates to CASSISDRFPYEQYF. The chain has TRBV28 and TRBJ2-7; 7 bases are shared with TRBD1. CDR1 and CDR2 (germline): MDHEN, SYDVKM. CDR3 length: 15 amino acids. V shed 6 bases and J 2 bases; nucleotides not matched to a gene: 10.

The sample holds many counts of this clonotype. The chain has TRBV3-1 and TRBJ2-7; D is tentatively TRBD1 or TRBD2 (5 bases each). The germline V and J ends were trimmed by 0 bases and 7 bases, with 10 bases remaining between them. CDR1 is LGHDT, CDR2 YNNKEL, per germline (reference sequence). This CDR3 has 13 residues. The CDR3 DNA follows: TGTGCCAGCAGCCAAGAATTCGGGGCAGAGCAGTACTTC. It yields the protein CASSQEFGAEQYF.